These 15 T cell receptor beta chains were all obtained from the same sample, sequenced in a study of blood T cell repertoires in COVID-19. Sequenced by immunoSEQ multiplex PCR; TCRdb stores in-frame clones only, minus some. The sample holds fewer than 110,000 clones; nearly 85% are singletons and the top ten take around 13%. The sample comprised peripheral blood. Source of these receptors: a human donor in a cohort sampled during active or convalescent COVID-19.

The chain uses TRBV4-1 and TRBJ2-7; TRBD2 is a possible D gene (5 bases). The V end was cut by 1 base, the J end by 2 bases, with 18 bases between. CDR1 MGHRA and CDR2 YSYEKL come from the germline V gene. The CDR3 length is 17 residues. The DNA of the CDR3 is TGCGCCAGCAGCCAAGTCCGAGGGTTAGCGCGGGCCTACGAGCAGTACTTC. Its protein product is CASSQVRGLARAYEQYF.

DNA of the CDR3: TGCGCCAGCAGCCCGGGACAGGGGGCGCTTAGCGAGCAGTACTTC. Translation gives CASSPGQGALSEQYF. The chain recombines TRBV5-1 with TRBJ2-7, with TRBD1 matching over 12 bases. The V gene end was trimmed by 4 bases and the J gene end by 6 bases; junction bases not matched to a gene: 8. This CDR3 has 15 amino acids. CDR1 is SGHRS and CDR2 is YFSETQ in the germline V gene. The full variable domain, in which reference TRBV5-1 and TRBJ2-7 provide the parts outside the CDR3, is KAGVTQTPRYLIKTRGQQVTLSCSPISGHRSVSWYQQTPGQGLQFLFEYFSETQRNKGNFPGRFSGRQFSNSRSEMNVSTLELGDSALYLCASSPGQGALSEQYFGPGTRLTVT.

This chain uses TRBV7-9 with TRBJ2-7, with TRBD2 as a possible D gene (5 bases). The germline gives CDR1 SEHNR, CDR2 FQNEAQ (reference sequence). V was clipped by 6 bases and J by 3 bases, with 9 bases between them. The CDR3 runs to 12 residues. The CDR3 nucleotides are TGTGCCAGCAGTGAAGAGGGCTACGAGCAGTACTTC. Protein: CASSEEGYEQYF.

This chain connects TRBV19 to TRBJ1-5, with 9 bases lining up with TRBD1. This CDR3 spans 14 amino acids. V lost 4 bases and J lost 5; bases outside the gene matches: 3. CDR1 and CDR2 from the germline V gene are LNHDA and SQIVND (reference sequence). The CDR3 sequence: CASSRGQGHQPQHF. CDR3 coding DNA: TGTGCCAGTAGTAGGGGACAGGGACATCAGCCCCAGCATTTT.

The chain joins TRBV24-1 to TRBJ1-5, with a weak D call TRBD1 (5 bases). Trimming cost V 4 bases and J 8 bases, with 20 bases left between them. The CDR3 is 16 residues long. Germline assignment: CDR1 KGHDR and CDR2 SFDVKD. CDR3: CATSDPKGGGEEPQHF. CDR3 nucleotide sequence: TGTGCCACCAGTGACCCGAAGGGCGGGGGAGAGGAGCCCCAGCATTTT.

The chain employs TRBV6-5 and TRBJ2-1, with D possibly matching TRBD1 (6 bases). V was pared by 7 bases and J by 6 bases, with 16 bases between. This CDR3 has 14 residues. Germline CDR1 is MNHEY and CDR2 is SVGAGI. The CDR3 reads CASNRVSAVNEQFF. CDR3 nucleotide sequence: TGTGCCAGCAACAGGGTGTCCGCGGTCAATGAGCAGTTCTTC.

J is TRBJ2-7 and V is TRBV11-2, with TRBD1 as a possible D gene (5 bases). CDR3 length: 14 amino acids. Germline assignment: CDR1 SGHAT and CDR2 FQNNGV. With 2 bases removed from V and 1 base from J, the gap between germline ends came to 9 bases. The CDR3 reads CASSLSRESYEQYF. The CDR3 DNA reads TGTGCCAGCAGCTTATCCAGGGAATCCTACGAGCAGTACTTC. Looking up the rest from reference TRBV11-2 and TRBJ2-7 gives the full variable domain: EAGVAQSPRYKIIEKRQSVAFWCNPISGHATLYWYQQILGQGPKLLIQFQNNGVVDDSQLPKDRFSAERLKGVDSTLKIQPAKLEDSAVYLCASSLSRESYEQYFGPGTRLTVT.

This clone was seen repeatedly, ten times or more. This CDR3 reads CASSLDQGQGALYSNQPQHF. CDR3 DNA sequence: TGTGCCAGCAGCTTAGATCAGGGACAGGGAGCCCTTTATAGCAATCAGCCCCAGCATTTT. J is TRBJ1-5 and V is TRBV11-3; 9 bases match TRBD1. CDR1 and CDR2 (germline): SGHNT, YENEEA. This CDR3 is built from 20 residues. Unmatched junction bases numbered 12, after V lost 0 bases and J lost 0 bases.

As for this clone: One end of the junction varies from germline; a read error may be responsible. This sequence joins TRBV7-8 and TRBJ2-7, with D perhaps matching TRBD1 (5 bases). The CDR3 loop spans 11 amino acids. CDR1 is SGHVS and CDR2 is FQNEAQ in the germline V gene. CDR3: CASSLRGPRSF. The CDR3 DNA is TGTGCCAGCAGCTTAAGGGGCCCCCGCTCCTTC.

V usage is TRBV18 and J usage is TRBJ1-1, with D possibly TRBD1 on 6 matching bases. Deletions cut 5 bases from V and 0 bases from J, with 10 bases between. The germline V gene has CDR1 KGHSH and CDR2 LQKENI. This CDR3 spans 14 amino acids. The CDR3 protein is CASSMDSVNTEAFF. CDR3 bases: TGTGCCAGCTCAATGGACAGCGTGAACACTGAAGCTTTCTTT. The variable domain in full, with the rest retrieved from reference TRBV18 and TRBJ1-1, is NAGVMQNPRHLVRRRGQEARLRCSPMKGHSHVYWYRQLPEEGLKFMVYLQKENIIDESGMPKERFSAEFPKEGPSILRIQQVVRGDSAAYFCASSMDSVNTEAFFGQGTRLTVV.

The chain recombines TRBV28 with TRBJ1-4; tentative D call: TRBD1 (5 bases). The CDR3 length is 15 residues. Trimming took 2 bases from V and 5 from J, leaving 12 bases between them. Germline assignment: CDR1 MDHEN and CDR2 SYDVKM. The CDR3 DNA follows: TGTGCCAGCAGTTTAACCATGCAGGGAAATGAAAAACTGTTTTTT. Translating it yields CASSLTMQGNEKLFF.

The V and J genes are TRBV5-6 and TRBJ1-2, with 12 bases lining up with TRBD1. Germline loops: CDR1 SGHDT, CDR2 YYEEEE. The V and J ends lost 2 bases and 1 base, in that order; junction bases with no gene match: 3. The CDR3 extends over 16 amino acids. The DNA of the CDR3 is TGTGCCAGCAGCTTCGGGACAGGGGGCCTTAACTATGGCTACACCTTC. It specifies CASSFGTGGLNYGYTF.

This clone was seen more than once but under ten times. CDR3 residues: CASSLRDRELYGYTF. DNA of the CDR3: TGTGCCAGCAGCCTCCGGGACAGGGAGCTTTATGGCTACACCTTC. The rearrangement links TRBV5-6 to TRBJ1-2, with TRBD1 matching 9 bases. Germline CDR1 is SGHDT and CDR2 is YYEEEE. V shed 4 bases and J 5 bases; nucleotides not matched to a gene: 9. This CDR3 is built from 15 residues.

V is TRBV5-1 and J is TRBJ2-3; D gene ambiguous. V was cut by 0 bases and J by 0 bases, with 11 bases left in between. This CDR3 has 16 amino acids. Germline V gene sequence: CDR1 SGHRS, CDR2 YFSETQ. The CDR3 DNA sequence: TGCGCCAGCAGCTTGGAAGGCAGGCTTAGCACAGATACGCAGTATTTT. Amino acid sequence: CASSLEGRLSTDTQYF. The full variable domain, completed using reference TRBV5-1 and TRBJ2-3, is KAGVTQTPRYLIKTRGQQVTLSCSPISGHRSVSWYQQTPGQGLQFLFEYFSETQRNKGNFPGRFSGRQFSNSRSEMNVSTLELGDSALYLCASSLEGRLSTDTQYFGPGTRLTVL.

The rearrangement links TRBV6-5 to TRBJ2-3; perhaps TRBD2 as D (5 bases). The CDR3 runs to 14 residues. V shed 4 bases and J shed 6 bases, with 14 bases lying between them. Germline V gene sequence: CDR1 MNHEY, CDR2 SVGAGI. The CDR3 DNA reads TGTGCCAGCAGTTCTCGACTAAGCCCGGATACGCAGTATTTT. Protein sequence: CASSSRLSPDTQYF.